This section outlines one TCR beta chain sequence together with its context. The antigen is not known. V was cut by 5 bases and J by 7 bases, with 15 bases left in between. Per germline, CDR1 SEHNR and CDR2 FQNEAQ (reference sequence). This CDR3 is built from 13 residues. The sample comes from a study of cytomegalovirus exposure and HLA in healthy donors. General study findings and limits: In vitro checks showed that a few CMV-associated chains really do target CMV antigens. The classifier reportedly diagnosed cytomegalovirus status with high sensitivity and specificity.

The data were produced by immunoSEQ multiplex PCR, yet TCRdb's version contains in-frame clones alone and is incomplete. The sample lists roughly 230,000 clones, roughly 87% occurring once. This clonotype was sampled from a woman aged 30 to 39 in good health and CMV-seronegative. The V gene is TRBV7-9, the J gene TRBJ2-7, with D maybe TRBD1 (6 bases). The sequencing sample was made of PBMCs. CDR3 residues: CASSPGASWEQYF. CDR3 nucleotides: TGTGCCAGCAGCCCAGGGGCCTCCTGGGAGCAGTACTTC.